Listed below are T cell receptor beta chains from one sample, sequenced in a study of blood T cells in healthy people across ages. TCRdb analysed the 5' RACE reads with MiXCR anew, one entry per CDR3 protein. The sample lists some 1,800,000 distinct CDR3 sequences, 39% occurring once. Sequenced sample: blood. The receptors were sampled from a human donor in good health. Each CDR3 is given with its conserved first and last residue. The D gene is left open where the match is weak. Only some rows state a clone size, as once, few, many or a class for expanded clones.

D gene: .
J gene: TRBJ2-4
V gene: TRBV7-2
clone size: .
CDR3 length: 13
CDR3 DNA: TGTGCCAGCAATTTGGGGGTTTTAAGCATTCAGTACTTC
CDR3 protein: CASNLGVLSIQYF

D gene: .
J gene: TRBJ1-5
V gene: TRBV4-2
clone size: few
CDR3 length: 17
CDR3 DNA: TGTGCCAGCAGCCAAGATAGAAGGGGACCGGGTAATCAGCCCCAGCATTTT
CDR3 protein: CASSQDRRGPGNQPQHF

D gene: TRBD2
J gene: TRBJ2-2
V gene: TRBV5-1
clone size: .
CDR3 length: 16
CDR3 DNA: TGCGCCAGCAGCTTGGAGGCTAGCGGGAACACCGGGGAGCTGGTTTTT
CDR3 protein: CASSLEASGNTGELVF

D gene: .
J gene: TRBJ1-4
V gene: TRBV7-2
clone size: .
CDR3 length: 13
CDR3 DNA: TGTGCCAGCAGCTTTACGGGGGATCCAAAACTGTTTTTT
CDR3 protein: CASSFTGDPKLFF

D gene: .
J gene: TRBJ2-4
V gene: TRBV7-9
clone size: .
CDR3 length: 14
CDR3 DNA: TGTGCCAGCAGCTTAGGTAGGGAAAGTCAGAGGCAGTACTTC
CDR3 protein: CASSLGRESQRQYF

D gene: .
J gene: TRBJ2-3
V gene: TRBV7-2
clone size: few
CDR3 length: 12
CDR3 DNA: TGTGCCAGCAGCTCGACGGACAGAAAGCAGTATTTT
CDR3 protein: CASSSTDRKQYF

D gene: .
J gene: TRBJ1-4
V gene: TRBV12-3/TRBV12-4
clone size: .
CDR3 length: 14
CDR3 DNA: TGTGCCAGCAGGGCCGGGACAACTAATGAAAAACTGTTTTTT
CDR3 protein: CASRAGTTNEKLFF

D gene: TRBD1
J gene: TRBJ2-1
V gene: TRBV30
clone size: .
CDR3 length: 13
CDR3 DNA: TGTGCCGCCAACTCCGGGACAGGGTACGAGCAGTTCTTC
CDR3 protein: CAANSGTGYEQFF

D gene: .
J gene: TRBJ2-3
V gene: TRBV7-9
clone size: .
CDR3 length: 14
CDR3 DNA: TGTGCCAGCAGCTTGGGGGGGCGGATAGATACGCAGTATTTT
CDR3 protein: CASSLGGRIDTQYF

D gene: TRBD2
J gene: TRBJ2-1
V gene: TRBV7-3
clone size: .
CDR3 length: 15
CDR3 DNA: TGTGCCAGCAGCTTAGGCGGGGGGGCCTATGATGAGCAGTTCTTC
CDR3 protein: CASSLGGGAYDEQFF

D gene: TRBD2
J gene: TRBJ2-1
V gene: TRBV9
clone size: .
CDR3 length: 15
CDR3 DNA: TGTGCCAGCAGCGTAATGTTCGCTAGCGGGGGTGAGCAGTTCTTC
CDR3 protein: CASSVMFASGGEQFF

D gene: TRBD1
J gene: TRBJ1-1
V gene: TRBV29-1
clone size: .
CDR3 length: 12
CDR3 DNA: TGCAGCGAGGGGACAGGGGACACTGAAGCTTTCTTT
CDR3 protein: CSEGTGDTEAFF

D gene: TRBD1
J gene: TRBJ1-1
V gene: TRBV12-3/TRBV12-4
clone size: .
CDR3 length: 16
CDR3 DNA: TGTGCCAGCAGTTTTGGGACAGGCGGGGGTAACACTGAAGCTTTCTTT
CDR3 protein: CASSFGTGGGNTEAFF

D gene: .
J gene: TRBJ2-5
V gene: TRBV7-2
clone size: .
CDR3 length: 15
CDR3 DNA: TGTGCCAGCAGCTTAGGCGCCAGGGTACTGAAGACCCAGTACTTC
CDR3 protein: CASSLGARVLKTQYF

D gene: .
J gene: TRBJ2-3
V gene: TRBV4-2
clone size: .
CDR3 length: 15
CDR3 DNA: TGTGCCAGCAGCCGCAGTTTAGAGGGAGCAGATACGCAGTATTTT
CDR3 protein: CASSRSLEGADTQYF

D gene: .
J gene: TRBJ2-5
V gene: TRBV20-1
clone size: once
CDR3 length: 15
CDR3 DNA: TGCAGTGCCACGTCCTACATCAGTACAGAGGAGACCCAGTACTTC
CDR3 protein: CSATSYISTEETQYF

D gene: .
J gene: TRBJ1-2
V gene: TRBV3-1
clone size: .
CDR3 length: 15
CDR3 DNA: TGTGCCAGCAGCCAAGCTGGTTCCGGGTGGTATGGCTACACCTTC
CDR3 protein: CASSQAGSGWYGYTF

D gene: .
J gene: TRBJ1-2
V gene: TRBV6-6
clone size: .
CDR3 length: 14
CDR3 DNA: TGTGCCAGCAGGCTAACAGGGATCCCCTATGGCTACACCTTC
CDR3 protein: CASRLTGIPYGYTF

D gene: .
J gene: TRBJ1-6
V gene: TRBV3-1
clone size: once
CDR3 length: 13
CDR3 DNA: TGTGCCAGCAGCCAGGCTTTTAATTCACCCCTCCACTTT
CDR3 protein: CASSQAFNSPLHF

D gene: .
J gene: TRBJ2-4
V gene: TRBV7-2
clone size: few
CDR3 length: 15
CDR3 DNA: TGTGCCAGCAGCTTATATGTACAGGGCCAAAACATTCAGTACTTC
CDR3 protein: CASSLYVQGQNIQYF

D gene: .
J gene: TRBJ1-5
V gene: TRBV6-2/TRBV6-3
clone size: .
CDR3 length: 15
CDR3 DNA: TGTGCCAGCAGATCCCCTAGGGGTGAGCGGCAGCCCCAGCATTTT
CDR3 protein: CASRSPRGERQPQHF

D gene: .
J gene: TRBJ1-1
V gene: TRBV5-1
clone size: .
CDR3 length: 15
CDR3 DNA: TGCGCCAGCAGCCCGGGGTGGGGGGACAACACTGAAGCTTTCTTT
CDR3 protein: CASSPGWGDNTEAFF

D gene: .
J gene: TRBJ2-1
V gene: TRBV24-1
clone size: .
CDR3 length: 12
CDR3 DNA: TGTGCCACCAGTGAGGCAAACAATGAGCAGTTCTTC
CDR3 protein: CATSEANNEQFF

D gene: .
J gene: TRBJ1-1
V gene: TRBV11-2
clone size: many
CDR3 length: 13
CDR3 DNA: TGTGCCAGCAGCTTATATCGGGGGCTTGAAGCTTTCTTT
CDR3 protein: CASSLYRGLEAFF

D gene: TRBD2
J gene: TRBJ2-1
V gene: TRBV20-1
clone size: .
CDR3 length: 16
CDR3 DNA: TGCAGTGCTAGAGATACTAGCGGGGGGATTGGCAATGAGCAGTTCTTC
CDR3 protein: CSARDTSGGIGNEQFF

D gene: .
J gene: TRBJ2-6
V gene: TRBV4-3
clone size: few
CDR3 length: 18
CDR3 DNA: TGCGCCAGCAGCCAAGTTAAGTCTGGGTTATCTGGGGCCAACGTCCTGACTTTC
CDR3 protein: CASSQVKSGLSGANVLTF

D gene: .
J gene: TRBJ2-3
V gene: TRBV20-1
clone size: .
CDR3 length: 14
CDR3 DNA: TGCAGTGCCCAGAGCGGGACAGGCACAGATACGCAGTATTTT
CDR3 protein: CSAQSGTGTDTQYF

D gene: .
J gene: TRBJ1-6
V gene: TRBV4-2
clone size: once
CDR3 length: 16
CDR3 DNA: TGTGCCAGCAACCAAGATCCAGGAGGTCGAAATTCACCCCTCCACTTT
CDR3 protein: CASNQDPGGRNSPLHF

D gene: TRBD1
J gene: TRBJ1-5
V gene: TRBV7-2
clone size: .
CDR3 length: 19
CDR3 DNA: TGTGCCAGCAGCTCAGAGTGGGACAGGGGGCGGCGAGGCAATCAGCCCCAGCATTTT
CDR3 protein: CASSSEWDRGRRGNQPQHF

D gene: .
J gene: TRBJ1-2
V gene: TRBV6-1
clone size: .
CDR3 length: 17
CDR3 DNA: TGTGCCAGCTCTAGGGAGGGCAGGGTCCGCACAAACTATGGCTACACCTTC
CDR3 protein: CASSREGRVRTNYGYTF

D gene: TRBD2
J gene: TRBJ2-1
V gene: TRBV24-1
clone size: .
CDR3 length: 17
CDR3 DNA: TGTGCCACCAGTGGGACTAGCGGGGGGGCGTCCTACAATGAGCAGTTCTTC
CDR3 protein: CATSGTSGGASYNEQFF

D gene: .
J gene: TRBJ1-5
V gene: TRBV10-3
clone size: .
CDR3 length: 13
CDR3 DNA: TGTGCCATCAGCTCAGGGAGGAATCAGCCCCAGCATTTT
CDR3 protein: CAISSGRNQPQHF

D gene: .
J gene: TRBJ2-3
V gene: TRBV12-3/TRBV12-4
clone size: few
CDR3 length: 13
CDR3 DNA: TGTGCCAGCAGTTTAATAGTTGGAGATACGCAGTATTTT
CDR3 protein: CASSLIVGDTQYF